Each of the 13 T cell receptor beta chains below was sequenced from the same sample in a study of T cell repertoires in cytomegalovirus infection (dated by TCRdb to about 2019). No antigen has been identified for these receptors. The instrument given in TCRdb is Illumina HiSeq 1500. TCRdb trimmed the raw reads at Q25, called clones with MiXCR and kept productive beta chains. CDR3 protein sequences are deduplicated, and each keeps its most common genes and DNA. The sample table contains about 470,000 distinct CDR3 sequences; only one count was recorded for 42% of them. The top ten clonotypes cover around 45% of the sample. The meaning of the sample's treatment or condition label: in vitro stimulation with specific CMV peptide epitopes to enrich CMV-specific T cells. The source was cultured PBMCs, collected from culture after CMV antigen stimulation. All receptors come from a human donor in good health (CMV status not recorded). Some clones in this sample may be carry-over from other donors' samples.

There are a few counts of this clonotype. The chain carries TRBV29-1 and TRBJ2-3; TRBD1 agrees at 7 bases. The CDR3 has 14 amino acids. Germline CDR1 SQVTM, CDR2 ANQGSEA. V lost 7 bases, J lost 6 bases, and 13 bases stayed unmatched. The DNA for the CDR3 is TGCAGCGCCCCGACAGGGTTTAATCTGGATACGCAGTATTTT. This encodes CSAPTGFNLDTQYF.

This clonotype was observed at least ten times. CDR3 protein: CASSLGDGGRQYF. CDR3 DNA: TGTGCCAGCAGCTTAGGAGACGGAGGTAGACAGTACTTC. The rearrangement uses TRBV7-2 and TRBJ2-7; D possibly corresponds to TRBD2 (5 bases). The CDR3 consists of 13 residues. With 1 base removed from V and 10 bases from J, the gap between germline ends came to 14 bases. The germline CDR1 and CDR2 sequences are SGHTA and FQGNSA.

This chain joins TRBV7-2 and TRBJ2-3, with D maybe TRBD2 (6 bases). The CDR3 loop spans 15 amino acids. The germline gives CDR1 SGHTA, CDR2 FQGNSA. The V and J ends lost 2 bases and 4 bases respectively, with 13 bases between them. CDR3: CASSLLTIAADTQYF. CDR3 nucleotide sequence: TGTGCCAGCAGCTTATTAACCATAGCGGCAGATACGCAGTATTTT.

Concerning this clonotype: A read error may produce the germline difference seen at one junction end. V and J are TRBV9 and TRBJ2-1; no clear D. The CDR3 length is 13 residues. Germline V gives CDR1 SGDLS, CDR2 YYNGEE. The CDR3 protein is CASGVSPYNEQFF. Here the CDR3 DNA reads TGTGCCAGCGGCGTTAGCCCCTACAATGAGCAGTTCTTC.

This clonotype appeared many times. The chain carries TRBV7-8 and TRBJ1-5; D perhaps matches TRBD1 (5 bases). This CDR3 region has 12 residues. With 3 bases removed from V and 9 bases from J, the gap between germline ends came to 9 bases. The germline CDR1 and CDR2 sequences are SGHVS and FQNEAQ. As DNA, the CDR3 is TGTGCCAGCAGCTTTCCGGGGGTGCCCCAGCATTTT. Translating gives CASSFPGVPQHF. Full variable domain (remainder filled in from reference TRBV7-8 and TRBJ1-5): GAGVSQSPRYKVAKRGQDVALRCDPISGHVSLFWYQQALGQGPEFLTYFQNEAQLDKSGLPSDRFFAERPEGSVSTLKIQRTQQEDSAVYLCASSFPGVPQHFGDGTRLSIL.

The rearrangement joins TRBV11-2 to TRBJ2-5; 12 nucleotides line up with TRBD2. Losses at the gene ends were 3 bases for V and 4 bases for J; bases not matched to a gene: 3. Per germline, CDR1 SGHAT and CDR2 FQNNGV. This CDR3 region has 15 residues. The CDR3 region has the DNA TGTGCCAGCAGCTTCCCGGGACTAGCGGGAGAGACCCAGTACTTC. It encodes CASSFPGLAGETQYF. The variable domain in full, completed from reference TRBV11-2 and TRBJ2-5, reads EAGVAQSPRYKIIEKRQSVAFWCNPISGHATLYWYQQILGQGPKLLIQFQNNGVVDDSQLPKDRFSAERLKGVDSTLKIQPAKLEDSAVYLCASSFPGLAGETQYFGPGTRLLVL.

The chain couples TRBV7-2 to TRBJ2-7, with 9 bases aligning to TRBD2. V lost 3 bases and J lost 2; bases outside the gene matches: 5. The CDR3 is made up of 15 amino acids. Germline V lookup: CDR1 SGHTA, CDR2 FQGNSA. CDR3 amino acids: CASSFASGTTYEQYF. The CDR3 DNA reads as TGTGCCAGCAGCTTCGCTAGCGGGACTACCTACGAGCAGTACTTC.

This clonotype was seen once. The chain has TRBV27 and TRBJ2-7; D remains unclear. Germline V gives CDR1 MNHEY, CDR2 SMNVEV (reference sequence). Between the trimmed V and J ends, which lost 8 bases and 7 bases, there was a span of 9 bases. The CDR3 is 10 amino acids. The CDR3 reads CASGPLEQYF. CDR3 DNA: TGTGCCAGCGGGCCCCTGGAGCAGTACTTC.

This rearrangement joins TRBV2 to TRBJ2-5; possible D gene TRBD1, 5 bases. The V end lost 4 bases, the J end lost 2 bases, and 14 bases lay between the germline ends. This CDR3 comprises 15 residues. In germline, CDR1 is SNHLY, CDR2 FYNNEI. The CDR3 DNA is TGTGCCAGCAGTGGCCAGGGAAGGGGTCAAGAGACCCAGTACTTC. This encodes CASSGQGRGQETQYF.

This clonotype was detected only a few times. This rearrangement joins TRBV7-2 to TRBJ2-1; the D gene is possibly TRBD2 (5 bases). Germline CDR1 reads SGHTA; CDR2 reads FQGNSA. CDR3 length equals 15 residues. Deletions cut 6 bases from V and 0 bases from J, with 12 bases between. In nucleotides, the CDR3 is TGTGCCAGCAGACCCACGCGGGCCTCCTACAATGAGCAGTTCTTC. It translates to CASRPTRASYNEQFF.

CDR3 in amino acids: CASSFSWWINQPQHF. CDR3 sequence (DNA): TGTGCCAGCAGTTTTTCCTGGTGGATCAATCAGCCCCAGCATTTT. V and J are TRBV28 and TRBJ1-5, with unresolved D. Germline V gene sequence: CDR1 MDHEN, CDR2 SYDVKM. With 3 bases removed from V and 3 bases from J, the gap between germline ends came to 12 bases. The CDR3 is 15 residues long.

V gene TRBV6-8 combines with J gene TRBJ1-5; D uncertain. CDR1 and CDR2 (germline): MNHGY, SAAAGT. The CDR3 runs 13 residues. Between the trimmed V and J ends, which lost 6 bases and 7 bases, there was a span of 13 bases. The CDR3 DNA is TGTGCCAGCAGCCGGATGGCTGGCCAGCCCCAGCATTTT. This gives the protein CASSRMAGQPQHF.

This clonotype has only a few counts. The chain is built from TRBV5-6 and TRBJ2-3, with a tentative D call TRBD2 (7 bases). This CDR3 contains 16 residues. Germline values: CDR1 SGHDT, CDR2 YYEEEE. Trimming took 4 bases from V and 5 from J, leaving 20 bases between them. Here the CDR3 reads CASSPKGGVMGDTQYF. Here the CDR3 DNA reads TGTGCCAGCAGCCCAAAGGGGGGGGTTATGGGAGATACGCAGTATTTT.